This paragraph covers one T cell receptor (beta chain) sequence. Trimming cost V 2 bases and J 9 bases, with 11 bases left between them. From germline, CDR1 is MNHEY and CDR2 SMNVEV (reference sequence). CDR3 length: 12 amino acids. This specimen belongs to a study of OX40 agonist ivuxolimab in advanced cancers. Background on the study: Three dose-escalation patients had partial responses: one with hepatocellular carcinoma and two with cutaneous melanoma.

Libraries were prepared by immunoSEQ multiplex PCR; TCRdb keeps only in-frame clonotypes and omits some of them. This table holds some 60,000 clones, approximately 89% found once. The material sequenced was CD4+ or CD8+ T cells sorted from blood, taken in a trial of the OX40 agonist ivuxolimab. The receptor's source is an adult with an advanced solid tumor such as melanoma, head and neck, liver or kidney cancer. The rearrangement uses TRBV27 and TRBJ2-7, with D perhaps TRBD1 or TRBD2 (6 bases each). CDR3 nucleotide sequence: TGTGCCAGCAGTTTAGGGGGGCGGGTGCAGTACTTC. Its translation: CASSLGGRVQYF.